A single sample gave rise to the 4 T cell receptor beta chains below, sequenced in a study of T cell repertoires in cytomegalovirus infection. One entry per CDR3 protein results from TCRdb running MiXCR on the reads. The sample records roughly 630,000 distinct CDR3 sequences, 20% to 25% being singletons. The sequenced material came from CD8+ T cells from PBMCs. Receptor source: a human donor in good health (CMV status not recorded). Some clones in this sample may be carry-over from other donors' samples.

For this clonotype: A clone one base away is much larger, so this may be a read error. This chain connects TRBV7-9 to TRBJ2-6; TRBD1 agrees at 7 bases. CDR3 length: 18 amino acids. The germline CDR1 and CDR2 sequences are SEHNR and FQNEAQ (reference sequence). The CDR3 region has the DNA TGTGCCAACAGCTTCGGGGACAGACCCAGGGCTGGGGCCAACGTCCTGACTTTC. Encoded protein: CANSFGDRPRAGANVLTF.

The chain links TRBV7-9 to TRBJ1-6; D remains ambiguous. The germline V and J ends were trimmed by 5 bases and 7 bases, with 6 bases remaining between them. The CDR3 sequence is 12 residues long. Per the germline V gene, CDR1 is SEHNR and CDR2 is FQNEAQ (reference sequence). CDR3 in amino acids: CASSQQNSPLHF. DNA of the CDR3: TGTGCCAGCAGCCAACAAAATTCACCCCTCCACTTT.

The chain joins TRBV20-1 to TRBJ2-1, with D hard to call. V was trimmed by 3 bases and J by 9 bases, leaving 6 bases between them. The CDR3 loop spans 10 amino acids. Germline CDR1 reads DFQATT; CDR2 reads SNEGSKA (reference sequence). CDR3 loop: CSASVVEQFF. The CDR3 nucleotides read TGCAGTGCTAGTGTAGTTGAGCAGTTCTTC.

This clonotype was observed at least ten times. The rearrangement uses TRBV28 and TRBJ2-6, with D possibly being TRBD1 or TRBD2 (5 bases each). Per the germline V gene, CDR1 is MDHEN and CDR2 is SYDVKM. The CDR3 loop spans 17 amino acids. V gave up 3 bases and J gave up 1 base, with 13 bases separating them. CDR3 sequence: CASSFEGLGSGANVLTF. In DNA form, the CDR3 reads TGTGCCAGCAGTTTCGAGGGGCTGGGGTCTGGGGCCAACGTCCTGACTTTC.